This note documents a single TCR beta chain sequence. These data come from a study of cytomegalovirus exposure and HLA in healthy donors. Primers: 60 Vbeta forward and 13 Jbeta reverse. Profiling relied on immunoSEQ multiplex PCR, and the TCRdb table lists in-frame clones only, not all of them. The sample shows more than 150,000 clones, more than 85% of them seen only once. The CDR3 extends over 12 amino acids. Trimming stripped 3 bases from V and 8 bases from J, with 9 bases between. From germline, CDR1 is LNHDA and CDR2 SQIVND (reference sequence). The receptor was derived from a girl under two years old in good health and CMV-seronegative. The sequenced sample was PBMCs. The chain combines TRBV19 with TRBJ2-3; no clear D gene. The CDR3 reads CASSIRRGTQYF. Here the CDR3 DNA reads TGTGCCAGTAGTATCCGGAGAGGTACGCAGTATTTT.